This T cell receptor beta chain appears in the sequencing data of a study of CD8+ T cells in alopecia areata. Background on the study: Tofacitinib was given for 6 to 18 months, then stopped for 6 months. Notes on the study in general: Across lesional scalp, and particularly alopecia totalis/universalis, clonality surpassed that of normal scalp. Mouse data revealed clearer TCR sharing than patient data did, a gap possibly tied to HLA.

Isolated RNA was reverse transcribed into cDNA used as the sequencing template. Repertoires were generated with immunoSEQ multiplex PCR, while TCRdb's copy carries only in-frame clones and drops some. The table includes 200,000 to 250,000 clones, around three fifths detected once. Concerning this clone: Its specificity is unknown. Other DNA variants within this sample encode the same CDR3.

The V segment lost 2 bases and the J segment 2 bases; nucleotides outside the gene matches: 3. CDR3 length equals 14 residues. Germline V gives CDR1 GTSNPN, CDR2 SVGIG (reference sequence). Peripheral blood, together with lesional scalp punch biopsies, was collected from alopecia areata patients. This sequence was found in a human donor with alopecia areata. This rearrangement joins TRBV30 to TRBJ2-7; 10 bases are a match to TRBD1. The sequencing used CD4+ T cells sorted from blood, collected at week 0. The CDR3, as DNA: TGTGCCTGGAGTATTGGACAGGGGGCCTACGAGCAGTACTTC. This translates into CAWSIGQGAYEQYF.